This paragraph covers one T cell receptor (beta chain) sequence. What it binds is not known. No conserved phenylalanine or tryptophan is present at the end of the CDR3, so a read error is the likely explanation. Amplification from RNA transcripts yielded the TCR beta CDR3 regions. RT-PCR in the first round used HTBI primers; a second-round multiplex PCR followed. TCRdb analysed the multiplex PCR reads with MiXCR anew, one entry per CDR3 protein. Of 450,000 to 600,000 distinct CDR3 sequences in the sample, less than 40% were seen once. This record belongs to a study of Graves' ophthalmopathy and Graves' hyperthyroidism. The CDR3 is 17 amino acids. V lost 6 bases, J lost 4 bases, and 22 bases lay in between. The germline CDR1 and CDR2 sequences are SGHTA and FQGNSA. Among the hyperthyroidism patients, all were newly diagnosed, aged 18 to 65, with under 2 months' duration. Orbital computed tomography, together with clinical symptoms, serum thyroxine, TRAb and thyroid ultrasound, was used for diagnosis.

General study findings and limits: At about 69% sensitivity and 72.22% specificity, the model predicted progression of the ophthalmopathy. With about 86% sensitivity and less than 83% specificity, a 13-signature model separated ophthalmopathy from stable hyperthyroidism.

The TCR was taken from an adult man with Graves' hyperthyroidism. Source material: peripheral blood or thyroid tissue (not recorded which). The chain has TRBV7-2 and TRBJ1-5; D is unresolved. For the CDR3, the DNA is TGTGCCAGCAGTTCCCCGGGCTCTAACTTTGGGAATCAGCCCCAGCATCTT. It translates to CASSSPGSNFGNQPQHL.